Listed below are T cell receptor beta chains from one sample, sequenced in a study of T cell changes during pregnancy in multiple sclerosis. This table comes from immunoSEQ multiplex PCR, and its TCRdb copy is limited to in-frame clones, with some not included. In the table there are about 99,000 clones, 80% to 95% of which are singletons. The sequences come from peripheral blood, collected after pregnancy. These receptors came from a female donor with multiple sclerosis, enrolled in a pregnancy study. Both conserved end residues are trimmed from each CDR3. A D gene is named only where the DNA matches it firmly.

j_gene,d_gene,v_gene,CDR3aa
TRBJ2-7,-,TRBV7-8,ASSLVPRTDYEQY
TRBJ1-5,-,TRBV7-9,ASSPGGNNQPQH
TRBJ2-7,-,TRBV5-6,ASSLEGSRVTYEQY
TRBJ1-1,-,TRBV9,ASSVEGRVAF
TRBJ2-1,TRBD2,TRBV4-3,ASSQASGRASEQF
TRBJ2-7,-,TRBV6-6,ASRGGQPISYEQY
TRBJ2-4,-,TRBV29-1,SVSTGPNIQY
TRBJ2-1,TRBD1,TRBV19,ASSMGQDPF
TRBJ2-1,TRBD2,TRBV19,ATAPVGGSNEQF
TRBJ2-7,TRBD2,TRBV2,ASSRLAAAYEQY
TRBJ2-7,-,TRBV28,ASQGDIAYEQY
TRBJ2-7,-,TRBV7-9,ASSGGTRYEQY
TRBJ2-7,-,TRBV5-6,ASSFSTDAWQY
TRBJ2-7,TRBD2,TRBV13,ASSSGLASYEQY
TRBJ2-2,-,TRBV6-6,ASSYRGTGFLF